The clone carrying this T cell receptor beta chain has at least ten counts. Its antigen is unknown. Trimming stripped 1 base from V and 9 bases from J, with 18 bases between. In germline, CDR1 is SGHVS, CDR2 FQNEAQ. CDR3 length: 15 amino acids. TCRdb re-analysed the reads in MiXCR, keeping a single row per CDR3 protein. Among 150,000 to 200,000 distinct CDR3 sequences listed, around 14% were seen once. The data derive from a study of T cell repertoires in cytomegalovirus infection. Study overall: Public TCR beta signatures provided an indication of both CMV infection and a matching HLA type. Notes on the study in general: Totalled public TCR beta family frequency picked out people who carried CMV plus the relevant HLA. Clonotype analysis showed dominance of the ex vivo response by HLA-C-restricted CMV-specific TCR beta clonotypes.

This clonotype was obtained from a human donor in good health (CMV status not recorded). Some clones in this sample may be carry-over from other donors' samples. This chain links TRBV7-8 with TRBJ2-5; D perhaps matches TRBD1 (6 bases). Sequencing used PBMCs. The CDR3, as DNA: TGTGCCAGCAGCTTAGAGGGTGGGGGACAAACGGCCCAGTACTTC. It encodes CASSLEGGGQTAQYF.